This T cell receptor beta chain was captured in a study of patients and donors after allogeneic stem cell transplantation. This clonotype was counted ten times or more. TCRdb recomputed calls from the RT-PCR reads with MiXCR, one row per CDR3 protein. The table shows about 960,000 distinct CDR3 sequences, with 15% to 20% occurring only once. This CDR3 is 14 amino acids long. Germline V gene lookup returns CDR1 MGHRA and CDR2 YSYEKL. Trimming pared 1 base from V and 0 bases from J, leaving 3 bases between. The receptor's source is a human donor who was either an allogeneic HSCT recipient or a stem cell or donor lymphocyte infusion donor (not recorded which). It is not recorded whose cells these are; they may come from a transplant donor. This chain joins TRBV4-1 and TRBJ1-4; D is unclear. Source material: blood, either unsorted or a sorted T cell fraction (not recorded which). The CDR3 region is CASSQVATNEKLFF. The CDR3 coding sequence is TGCGCCAGCAGCCAAGTGGCAACTAATGAAAAACTGTTTTTT.